This T cell receptor (beta chain) is from a study of blood T cell repertoires in COVID-19. Study in general: Italy, Spain and the United States were the sources of the convalescent and acute COVID-19 samples. PBMCs, B-cell-depleted T cells, or T cells provided the cDNA or gDNA that made up the material.

Germline CDR1 SGHRS, CDR2 YFSETQ. The CDR3 spans 15 residues. Trimming left V 1 base short and J 5 bases short, with 12 bases between. Methods used by the authors: For nucleated cells, counts were estimated from reference gene primer amplification. TCRdb keeps only in-frame clones here, not all; method: immunoSEQ multiplex PCR. Clone size and the V and J calls come from that table; the DNA yielded D and trimming. The sample comprises tens of thousands of clones, around nine tenths of which are singletons, and about 17% rests with the top ten. The material sequenced was peripheral blood. The V gene is TRBV5-1, the J gene TRBJ2-2, with D unclear. The receptor comes from an older man with acute or convalescent COVID-19. The CDR3 loop reads CASSLPPPVTGELFF. The CDR3 coding sequence is TGCGCCAGCAGCTTGCCCCCTCCAGTGACCGGGGAGCTGTTTTTT. Using reference TRBV5-1 and TRBJ2-2 for the parts outside the CDR3, the full variable domain is KAGVTQTPRYLIKTRGQQVTLSCSPISGHRSVSWYQQTPGQGLQFLFEYFSETQRNKGNFPGRFSGRQFSNSRSEMNVSTLELGDSALYLCASSLPPPVTGELFFGEGSRLTVL.